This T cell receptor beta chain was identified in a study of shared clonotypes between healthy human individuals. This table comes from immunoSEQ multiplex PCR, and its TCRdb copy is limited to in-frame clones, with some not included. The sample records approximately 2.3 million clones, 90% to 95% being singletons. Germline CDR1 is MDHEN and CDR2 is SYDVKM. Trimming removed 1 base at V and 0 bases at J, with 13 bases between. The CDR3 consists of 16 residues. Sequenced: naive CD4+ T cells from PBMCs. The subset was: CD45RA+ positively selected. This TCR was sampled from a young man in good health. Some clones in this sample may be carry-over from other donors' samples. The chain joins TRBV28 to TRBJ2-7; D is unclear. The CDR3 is CASSLLGQLGSYEQYF. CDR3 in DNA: TGTGCCAGCAGTTTATTGGGCCAGTTAGGCTCCTACGAGCAGTACTTC.